This T cell receptor beta chain was obtained from a study of patients and donors after allogeneic stem cell transplantation. V was trimmed by 1 base and J by 7 bases, leaving 15 bases between them. CDR1 and CDR2 (germline): SGHKS, YYEKEE (reference sequence). This CDR3 is built from 15 residues. A few counts support this clonotype. TCRdb recomputed calls from the RT-PCR reads with MiXCR, one row per CDR3 protein. This table has hundreds of thousands of distinct CDR3 sequences, 16% appearing once. This sequence originates from a human donor who was either an allogeneic HSCT recipient or a stem cell or donor lymphocyte infusion donor (not recorded which). It is not recorded whose cells these are; they may come from a transplant donor. V usage is TRBV5-5 and J usage is TRBJ1-5; D remains ambiguous. Sequencing was carried out using blood, either unsorted or a sorted T cell fraction (not recorded which). CDR3 protein: CASSLYATRGQPQHF. CDR3 nucleotide sequence: TGTGCCAGCAGCTTGTATGCTACCCGAGGGCAGCCCCAGCATTTT.